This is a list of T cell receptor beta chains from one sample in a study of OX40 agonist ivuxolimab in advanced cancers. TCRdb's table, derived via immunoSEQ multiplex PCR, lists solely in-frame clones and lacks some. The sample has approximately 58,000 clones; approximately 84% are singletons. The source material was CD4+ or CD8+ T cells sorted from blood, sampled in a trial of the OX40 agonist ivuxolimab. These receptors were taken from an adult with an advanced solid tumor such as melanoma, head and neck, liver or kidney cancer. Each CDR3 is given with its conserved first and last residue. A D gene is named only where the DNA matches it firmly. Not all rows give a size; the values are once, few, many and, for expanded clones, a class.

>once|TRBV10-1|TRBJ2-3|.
CASTQNRETDTQYF
TGCGCCAGCACCCAAAACAGGGAAACAGATACGCAGTATTTT
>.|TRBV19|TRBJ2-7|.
CASSPDRTEFSYEQYF
TGTGCCAGTAGCCCCGATCGGACCGAATTCTCCTACGAGCAGTACTTC
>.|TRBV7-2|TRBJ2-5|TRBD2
CASSPGLAGETQYF
TGTGCCAGCAGCCCGGGACTAGCGGGAGAGACCCAGTACTTC
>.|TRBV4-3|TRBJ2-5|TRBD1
CASSRGQTNGETQYF
TGCGCCAGCAGCCGGGGACAGACAAATGGAGAGACCCAGTACTTC
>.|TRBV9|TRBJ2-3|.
CASSVVAETDTQYF
TGTGCCAGCAGCGTAGTCGCGGAGACAGATACGCAGTATTTT
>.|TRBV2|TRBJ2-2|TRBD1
CASSDIGQGTPGELFF
TGTGCCAGCAGTGATATAGGACAGGGGACCCCCGGGGAGCTGTTTTTT
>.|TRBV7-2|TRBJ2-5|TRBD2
CASSPGGGRETQYF
TGTGCCAGCAGCCCGGGCGGGGGAAGGGAGACCCAGTACTTC
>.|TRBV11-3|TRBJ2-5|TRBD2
CASSPGTSGGGETQYF
TGTGCCAGCAGCCCCGGGACTAGCGGGGGCGGGGAGACCCAGTACTTC
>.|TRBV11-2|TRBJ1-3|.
CASSYQVSGNTIYF
TGTGCCAGCAGCTATCAGGTCTCTGGAAACACCATATATTTT
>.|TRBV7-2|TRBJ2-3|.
CASSWTNTQYF
TGTGCCAGCAGCTGGACTAATACGCAGTATTTT
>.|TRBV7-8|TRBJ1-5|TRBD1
CASSLGTGGNQPQHF
TGTGCCAGCAGCCTTGGGACAGGAGGAAATCAGCCCCAGCATTTT
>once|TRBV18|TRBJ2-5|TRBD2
CASSNGGIIAGETQYF
TGTGCCAGCTCGAACGGGGGAATTATAGCGGGGGAGACCCAGTACTTC
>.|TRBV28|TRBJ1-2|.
CASSDLGEGYGYTF
TGTGCCAGCAGTGACCTTGGGGAGGGCTATGGCTACACCTTC
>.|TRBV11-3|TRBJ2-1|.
CASSLGRAGSNEQFF
TGTGCCAGCAGCTTAGGTAGGGCAGGGTCCAATGAGCAGTTCTTC
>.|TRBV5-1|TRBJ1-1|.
CASSSGDLNTEAFF
TGCGCCAGCAGCTCCGGGGACCTGAACACTGAAGCTTTCTTT
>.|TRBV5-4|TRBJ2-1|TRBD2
CASTNPLGDYHEQFF
TGTGCCAGCACCAACCCGCTAGGGGACTACCATGAGCAGTTCTTC
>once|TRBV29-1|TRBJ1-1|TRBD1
CSVVRTGGTEAFF
TGCAGCGTTGTCAGGACAGGGGGGACTGAAGCTTTCTTT
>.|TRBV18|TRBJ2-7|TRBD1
CASSIQGALYEQYF
TGTGCCAGCTCCATACAGGGGGCGCTATACGAGCAGTACTTC
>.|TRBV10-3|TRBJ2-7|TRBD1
CAIGTEVTCEQYF
TGTGCCATCGGGACAGAAGTAACCTGCGAGCAGTACTTC
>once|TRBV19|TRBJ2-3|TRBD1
CASRPQRQGSDTQYF
TGTGCCAGTAGGCCTCAAAGACAGGGGTCAGATACGCAGTATTTT
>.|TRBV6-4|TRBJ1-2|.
CASSLSREGGYTF
TGTGCCAGCAGCCTATCTAGGGAGGGTGGCTACACCTTC
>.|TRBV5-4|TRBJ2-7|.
CASSQWARDEQYF
TGTGCCAGCAGCCAATGGGCCCGGGACGAGCAGTACTTC
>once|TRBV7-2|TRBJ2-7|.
CASSTSLVFSYEQYF
TGTGCCAGCAGCACCTCTCTAGTGTTCTCCTACGAGCAGTACTTC
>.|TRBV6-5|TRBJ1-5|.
CASSPTENQPQHF
TGTGCCAGCAGCCCGACAGAAAATCAGCCCCAGCATTTT
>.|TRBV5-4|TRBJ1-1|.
CASSLESGRGTEAFF
TGTGCCAGCAGCTTGGAGTCGGGGCGCGGGACTGAAGCTTTCTTT
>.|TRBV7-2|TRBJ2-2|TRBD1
CASSLGRTGGTGELFF
TGTGCCAGCAGCTTAGGAAGAACAGGGGGCACCGGGGAGCTGTTTTTT
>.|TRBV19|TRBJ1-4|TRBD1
CASRTGARSSEKLFF
TGTGCCAGTAGGACAGGGGCGAGGTCGAGCGAAAAACTGTTTTTT
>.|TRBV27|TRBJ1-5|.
CASSREPRGPQHF
TGTGCCAGCAGTCGGGAGCCCCGCGGGCCCCAGCATTTT
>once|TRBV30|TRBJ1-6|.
CAWTNGLGRGSPLHF
TGTGCCTGGACCAACGGGCTGGGTCGGGGTTCACCCCTCCACTTT
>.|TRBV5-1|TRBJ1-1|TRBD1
CASSSTQGANTEAFF
TGCGCCAGCAGCTCAACACAGGGGGCGAACACTGAAGCTTTCTTT
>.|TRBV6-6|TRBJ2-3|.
CASSPDTDTQYF
TGTGCCAGCAGTCCCGACACAGATACGCAGTATTTT